This TCR beta chain was recovered during a study of cytomegalovirus exposure and HLA in healthy donors. Findings of the study overall: The study recorded about 150 TCR beta chains that were cytomegalovirus-associated. V- and J-gene trimming of TCR beta was linked (in a later analysis) to a missense DCLRE1C variant.

Trimming cost V 1 base and J 6 bases, with 7 bases left between them. Germline V gene lookup returns CDR1 SGHDN and CDR2 FVKESK. There are 13 residues in the CDR3. PCR involved 60 Vbeta and 13 Jbeta primers. Here immunoSEQ multiplex PCR was the method, and the copy in TCRdb shows in-frame clones only, minus some. The top ten clones hold around 10% of a sample with some 78,000 clones, around 70% of them seen once. Concerning this clone itself: The antigen is unknown.

The sequenced sample consisted of PBMCs. This TCR was recovered from a middle-aged woman in good health and CMV-seropositive. The V call is TRBV14, the J call TRBJ2-1; D not resolved. The CDR3 nucleotides are TGTGCCAGCAGCCAAGGCACGGTCAATGAGCAGTTCTTC. The encoded protein is CASSQGTVNEQFF. The whole variable domain, remainder taken from reference TRBV14 and TRBJ2-1, is EAGVTQFPSHSVIEKGQTVTLRCDPISGHDNLYWYRRVMGKEIKFLLHFVKESKQDESGMPNNRFLAERTGGTYSTLKVQPAELEDSGVYFCASSQGTVNEQFFGPGTRLTVL.